These T cell receptor beta chains were read from a single sample in a study of blood T cells in healthy people across ages. One entry per CDR3 protein, called by TCRdb with MiXCR from the 5' RACE reads. The sample includes about 1,500,000 distinct CDR3 sequences, 40% to 50% of them seen just once. What was sequenced was blood. The receptors here all came from a woman aged 18-29 years in good health. CDR3s include the opening cysteine and the closing phenylalanine or tryptophan. Fields, in order: J gene, V gene, D gene, clone size, CDR3 DNA, CDR3 protein. D genes are given only for firm matches. Rows give clone size only sometimes, using once, few, many, or a class for an expanded clone.

j_call: TRBJ2-3
v_call: TRBV20-1
d_call: NA
clone_size: NA
cdr3_nt: TGCAGTGCTGGGGAAGGGTTGGGCACAGATACGCAGTATTTT
cdr3_aa: CSAGEGLGTDTQYF

j_call: TRBJ2-5
v_call: TRBV11-1
d_call: NA
clone_size: NA
cdr3_nt: TGTGCCAGCAGCACACCACAGAGACAAGAGACCCAGTACTTC
cdr3_aa: CASSTPQRQETQYF

j_call: TRBJ2-7
v_call: TRBV11-2
d_call: TRBD1
clone_size: NA
cdr3_nt: TGTGCCAGCAGCTCTCACGAACAGGGGAGCGATCGGGCCGAGCAGTACTTC
cdr3_aa: CASSSHEQGSDRAEQYF

j_call: TRBJ2-1
v_call: TRBV18
d_call: NA
clone_size: NA
cdr3_nt: TGTGCCAGCTCACCCGGAGTGACGGACAATGAGCAGTTCTTC
cdr3_aa: CASSPGVTDNEQFF

j_call: TRBJ2-1
v_call: TRBV20-1
d_call: TRBD2
clone_size: NA
cdr3_nt: TGCAGTGCAGGTGGACTAGCGGGAGGCGGCACCAATGAGCAGTTCTTC
cdr3_aa: CSAGGLAGGGTNEQFF

j_call: TRBJ1-4
v_call: TRBV7-6
d_call: TRBD1
clone_size: few
cdr3_nt: TGTGCCAGCCCCGGGACAGGGGAGGAAAAACTGTTTTTT
cdr3_aa: CASPGTGEEKLFF

j_call: TRBJ1-4
v_call: TRBV5-1
d_call: TRBD1
clone_size: NA
cdr3_nt: TGCGCCAGCAGCTTGGACAGGGGCGCAACTAATGAAAAACTGTTTTTT
cdr3_aa: CASSLDRGATNEKLFF

j_call: TRBJ2-7
v_call: TRBV30
d_call: NA
clone_size: NA
cdr3_nt: TGTGCCTGGAGTGTAGGGCAATACGAGCAGTACTTC
cdr3_aa: CAWSVGQYEQYF

j_call: TRBJ2-5
v_call: TRBV12-3/TRBV12-4
d_call: NA
clone_size: NA
cdr3_nt: TGTGCCAGCAGTTCGGCTAACAATGAGCAGTACTTC
cdr3_aa: CASSSANNEQYF

j_call: TRBJ2-4
v_call: TRBV12-3/TRBV12-4
d_call: TRBD2
clone_size: NA
cdr3_nt: TGTGCCAGCAGTTCTACGACGGTCCGGGGGGAGCAGTACTTC
cdr3_aa: CASSSTTVRGEQYF

j_call: TRBJ2-7
v_call: TRBV20-1
d_call: NA
clone_size: NA
cdr3_nt: TGCAGTGCTAGTTGGTCAGATACCTACGAGCAGTACTTC
cdr3_aa: CSASWSDTYEQYF

j_call: TRBJ1-6
v_call: TRBV9
d_call: NA
clone_size: few
cdr3_nt: TGTGCCAGCAGCGTCACGTGGACCTCCGATTCACCCCTCCACTTT
cdr3_aa: CASSVTWTSDSPLHF

j_call: TRBJ2-7
v_call: TRBV7-9
d_call: TRBD2
clone_size: NA
cdr3_nt: TGTGCCAGCAGCCAACCGATGGGGGGGACCTACGAGCAGTACTTC
cdr3_aa: CASSQPMGGTYEQYF

j_call: TRBJ2-5
v_call: TRBV20-1
d_call: NA
clone_size: NA
cdr3_nt: TGCAGTGCTAGTCAGGGGATCATGGGGGAGCAGTACTTC
cdr3_aa: CSASQGIMGEQYF

j_call: TRBJ2-3
v_call: TRBV5-1
d_call: NA
clone_size: few
cdr3_nt: TGCGCCTCTTATTTGCAGGGGATCACAGATACGCAGTATTTT
cdr3_aa: CASYLQGITDTQYF